These T cell receptor beta chains were read from a single sample in a study of patients and donors after allogeneic stem cell transplantation. TCRdb re-called the RT-PCR reads through MiXCR, storing one row per CDR3 protein. The profile shows 400,000 to 450,000 distinct CDR3 sequences, 16% of them singletons. The sample taken for sequencing was blood, either unsorted or a sorted T cell fraction (not recorded which). The receptors shown here come from a human donor who was either an allogeneic HSCT recipient or a stem cell or donor lymphocyte infusion donor (not recorded which). It is not recorded whose cells these are; they may come from a transplant donor. The CDR3 runs from the conserved cysteine through the conserved F or W. Each record gives: V gene, J gene, CDR3 protein.

V gene: TRBV12-3/TRBV12-4; J gene: TRBJ1-5; CDR3 protein: CASSLIFSNQPQHF
V gene: TRBV6-2/TRBV6-3; J gene: TRBJ2-3; CDR3 protein: CASGPSGGRTDTQYF
V gene: TRBV18; J gene: TRBJ1-1; CDR3 protein: CASSPGTPNTEAFF
V gene: TRBV18; J gene: TRBJ1-1; CDR3 protein: CASSPLRGTMNTEAFF
V gene: TRBV15; J gene: TRBJ2-7; CDR3 protein: CATSSFRGYEQYF
V gene: TRBV20-1; J gene: TRBJ2-3; CDR3 protein: CSAHRTSGTDTQYF
V gene: TRBV7-4; J gene: TRBJ1-1; CDR3 protein: CASSLRGTGRTEAFF
V gene: TRBV7-9; J gene: TRBJ2-7; CDR3 protein: CASSPKYLSYEQYF
V gene: TRBV4-3; J gene: TRBJ1-2; CDR3 protein: CASSQDLTGANYGYTF
V gene: TRBV12-3/TRBV12-4; J gene: TRBJ1-3; CDR3 protein: CASRELQGSYSGNTIYF
V gene: TRBV6-4; J gene: TRBJ2-3; CDR3 protein: CASSGTSRRTDTQYF
V gene: TRBV7-8; J gene: TRBJ1-1; CDR3 protein: CASSHLTAKAFF
V gene: TRBV9; J gene: TRBJ2-1; CDR3 protein: CASSAKGTSGSNYNEQFF
V gene: TRBV11-3; J gene: TRBJ2-7; CDR3 protein: CASSLGTGPSYEQYF
V gene: TRBV4-1; J gene: TRBJ1-2; CDR3 protein: CASSQRDRDRGNINYGYTF
V gene: TRBV7-9; J gene: TRBJ1-2; CDR3 protein: CASSLIVRADGYTF
V gene: TRBV12-3/TRBV12-4; J gene: TRBJ2-7; CDR3 protein: CASTGTSGGRGEQYF
V gene: TRBV7-8; J gene: TRBJ2-6; CDR3 protein: CASSLRGGGRSGANVLTF